This is a list of T cell receptor beta chains from one sample in a study of T cell repertoires in cytomegalovirus infection. TCRdb reprocessed the reads via MiXCR and lists one record per CDR3 protein. Here the sample spans approximately 500,000 distinct CDR3 sequences, approximately 11% being singletons. The source material was PBMCs. All receptors derive from a human donor in good health (CMV status not recorded). Some clones in this sample may be carry-over from other donors' samples. Both conserved end residues are part of each CDR3. The order of the fields is D gene, clone size, V gene, J gene, CDR3 DNA, CDR3 protein. D genes are given only for firm matches. The size field is filled for only some rows; it gives once, few, many or a size class.

.	.	TRBV27	TRBJ1-1	TGTGCCAGCAGTTTATTGGGGTCGAGTACTGAAGCTTTCTTT	CASSLLGSSTEAFF
.	.	TRBV14	TRBJ1-2	TGTGCCAGCAGTCGGGACATCCCTAATGGCTACACCTTC	CASSRDIPNGYTF
.	many	TRBV7-3	TRBJ2-3	TGTGCCAGCAGCTTGCAACCATCAGATACGCAGTATTTT	CASSLQPSDTQYF
TRBD1	few	TRBV5-1	TRBJ2-1	TGCGCCAGCAGCTTGGGGGGGGGGGGACAGGGGTACAATGAGCAGTTCTTC	CASSLGGGGQGYNEQFF
.	.	TRBV25-1	TRBJ1-1	TGTGCCAGCAGTGGACCAGGGAGGGACACTGAAGCTTTCTTT	CASSGPGRDTEAFF
TRBD1	many	TRBV19	TRBJ1-5	TGTGCCAGTACCATCGACAGGGAGAGCAATCAGCCCCAGCATTTT	CASTIDRESNQPQHF
.	many	TRBV30	TRBJ1-2	TGTGCCTGGGCTTCATATGGCTACACCTTC	CAWASYGYTF
.	many	TRBV4-1	TRBJ2-1	TGCGCCAGCAGCCAAGTCCCTCGGGACATTGGGAATGAGCAGTTCTTC	CASSQVPRDIGNEQFF
TRBD2	few	TRBV20-1	TRBJ2-7	TGCAGTGCTCTTCCTAGCGGGAGGACTTACGAGCAGTACTTC	CSALPSGRTYEQYF
TRBD2	many	TRBV7-2	TRBJ2-7	TGTGCCAGCAGCTTCGAGACTAGCAGCTACGAGCAGTACTTC	CASSFETSSYEQYF
TRBD2	many	TRBV5-4	TRBJ2-5	TGTGCCAGCAGCTTGACGACTAGCGCGAAGACCCAGTACTTC	CASSLTTSAKTQYF
TRBD2	.	TRBV7-9	TRBJ2-3	TGTGCCAGCAGCCCCGCCGCGGCACTAGCGGGAGGGTTAGATACGCAGTATTTT	CASSPAAALAGGLDTQYF
.	many	TRBV18	TRBJ2-5	TGTGCCAGCTCACCACCTCAGACCGGGCTCCAGTACTTC	CASSPPQTGLQYF
.	.	TRBV6-6	TRBJ1-2	TGTGCCAGCAGTTACTCGACCCAGATCCTTAACTATGGCTACACCTTC	CASSYSTQILNYGYTF
TRBD1	many	TRBV13	TRBJ2-3	TGTGCCAGCAGCCTCGGGACAGTAGATACAGATACGCAGTATTTT	CASSLGTVDTDTQYF
TRBD1	.	TRBV14	TRBJ1-6	TGTGCCAGCAGCCGCGGAGGGGGCTTACCCCTCCACTTT	CASSRGGGLPLHF
TRBD2	many	TRBV19	TRBJ2-7	TGTGCCAGTAGTTCTTCAGCGGGAGGCCAACCCGAGCAGTACTTC	CASSSSAGGQPEQYF
.	many	TRBV12-3/TRBV12-4	TRBJ1-2	TGTGCCAGCACTTCGATGGACTATGGCTACACCTTC	CASTSMDYGYTF